The entry below gives a single T cell receptor beta chain sequence along with its context. Its antigen is undetermined. The sample originates from a study of T cell responses to AZD1222 COVID-19 vaccine. Method: immunoSEQ multiplex PCR; TCRdb's copy keeps in-frame clones and lacks some. The sample shows about 180,000 clones, 94% of them seen only once. Study-level results: Repertoires were collected only later (after the peak T cell response had occurred). The study found Spike-specific TCR breadth and depth rose after two AZD1222 doses. There were vaccine-associated CD4 TCRs across spike, dominant at 160-218 and 743-854. Clonal diversity was possibly underestimated, and the donors were mostly white British, with more females.

The receptor was isolated from an adult who received the AZD1222 COVID-19 vaccine. Here the sequenced sample was peripheral blood, taken 28 days after the second AZD1222 dose.

The CDR3 nucleotides read TGTGCCAGCAGCAAACGGGTCGCGCAGGGGGCGCTTGGCTACACCTTC. As protein: CASSKRVAQGALGYTF. The genes are TRBV7-3 and TRBJ1-2; TRBD1 aligns across 8 bases. After removal of 5 bases from V and 7 bases from J, the junction contained 15 bases not matched to a gene. Germline V gene sequence: CDR1 SGHTA, CDR2 FQGTGA. CDR3 length equals 16 residues.